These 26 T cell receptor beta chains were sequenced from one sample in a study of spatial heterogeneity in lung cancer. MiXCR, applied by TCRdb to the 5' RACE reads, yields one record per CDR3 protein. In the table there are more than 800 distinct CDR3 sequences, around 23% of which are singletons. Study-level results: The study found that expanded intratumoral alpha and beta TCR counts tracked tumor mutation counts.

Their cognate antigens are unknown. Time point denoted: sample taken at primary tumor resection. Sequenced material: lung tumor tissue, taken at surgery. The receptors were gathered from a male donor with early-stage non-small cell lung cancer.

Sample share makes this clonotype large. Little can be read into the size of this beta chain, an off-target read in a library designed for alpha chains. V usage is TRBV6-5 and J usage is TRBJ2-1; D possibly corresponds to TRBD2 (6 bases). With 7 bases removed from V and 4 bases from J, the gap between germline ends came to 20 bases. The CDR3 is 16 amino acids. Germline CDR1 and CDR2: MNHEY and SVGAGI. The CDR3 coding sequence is TGTGCCAGCAATAGGAGGGAGCCCCTTTTTTACAATGAGCAGTTCTTC. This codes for CASNRREPLFYNEQFF.

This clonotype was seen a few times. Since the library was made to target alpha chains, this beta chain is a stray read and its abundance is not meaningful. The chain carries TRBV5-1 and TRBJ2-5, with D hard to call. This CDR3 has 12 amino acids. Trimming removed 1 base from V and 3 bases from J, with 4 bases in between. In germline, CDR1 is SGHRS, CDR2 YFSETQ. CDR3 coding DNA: TGCGCCAGCAGCTTGTTGGAAGAGACCCAGTACTTC. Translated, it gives CASSLLEETQYF.

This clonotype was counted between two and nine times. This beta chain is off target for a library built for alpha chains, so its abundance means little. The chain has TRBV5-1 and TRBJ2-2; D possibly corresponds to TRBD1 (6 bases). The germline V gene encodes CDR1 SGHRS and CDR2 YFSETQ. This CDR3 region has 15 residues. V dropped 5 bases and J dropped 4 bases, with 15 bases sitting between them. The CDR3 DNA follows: TGCGCCAGCAGACCAGGGGACATTGCCACCGGGGAGCTGTTTTTT. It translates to CASRPGDIATGELFF.

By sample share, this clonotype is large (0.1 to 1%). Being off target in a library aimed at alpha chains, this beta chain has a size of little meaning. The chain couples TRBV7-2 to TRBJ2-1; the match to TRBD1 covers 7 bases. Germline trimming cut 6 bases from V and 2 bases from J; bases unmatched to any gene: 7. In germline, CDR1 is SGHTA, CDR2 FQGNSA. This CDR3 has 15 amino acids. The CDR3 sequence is CASRAGGSPYNEQFF. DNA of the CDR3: TGTGCCAGCAGGGCAGGGGGTAGCCCCTACAATGAGCAGTTCTTC.

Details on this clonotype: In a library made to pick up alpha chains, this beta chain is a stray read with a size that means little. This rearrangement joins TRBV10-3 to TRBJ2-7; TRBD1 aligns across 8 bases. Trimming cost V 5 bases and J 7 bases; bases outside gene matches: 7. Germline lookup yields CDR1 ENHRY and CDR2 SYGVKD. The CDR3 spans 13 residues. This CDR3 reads CAISPGRGQEQYF. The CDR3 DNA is TGTGCCATCAGTCCCGGCAGGGGGCAAGAGCAGTACTTC.

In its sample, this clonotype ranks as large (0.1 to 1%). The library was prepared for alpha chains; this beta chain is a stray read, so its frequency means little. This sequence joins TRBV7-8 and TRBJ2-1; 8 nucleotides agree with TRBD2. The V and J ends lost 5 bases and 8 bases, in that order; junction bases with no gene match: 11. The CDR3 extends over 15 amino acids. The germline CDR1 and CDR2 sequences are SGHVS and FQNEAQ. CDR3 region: CASSVSGSAVYEQFF. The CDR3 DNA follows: TGTGCCAGCAGCGTCAGCGGGAGTGCGGTCTATGAGCAGTTCTTC.

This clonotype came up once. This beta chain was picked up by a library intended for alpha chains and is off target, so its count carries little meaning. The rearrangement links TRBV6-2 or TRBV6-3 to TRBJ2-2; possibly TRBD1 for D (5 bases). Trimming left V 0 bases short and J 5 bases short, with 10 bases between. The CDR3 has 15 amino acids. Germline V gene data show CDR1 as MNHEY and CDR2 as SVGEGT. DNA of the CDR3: TGTGCCAGCAGTTACTCGGCGACAGAAACCGGGGAGCTGTTTTTT. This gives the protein CASSYSATETGELFF.

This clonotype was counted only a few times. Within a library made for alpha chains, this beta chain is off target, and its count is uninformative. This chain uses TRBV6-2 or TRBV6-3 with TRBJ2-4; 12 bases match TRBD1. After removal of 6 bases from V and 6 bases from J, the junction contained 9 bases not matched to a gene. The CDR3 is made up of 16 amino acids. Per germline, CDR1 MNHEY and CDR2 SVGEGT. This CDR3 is CASRPPGQGARNIQYF. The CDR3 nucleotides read TGTGCCAGCAGACCTCCGGGACAGGGGGCTCGAAACATTCAGTACTTC.

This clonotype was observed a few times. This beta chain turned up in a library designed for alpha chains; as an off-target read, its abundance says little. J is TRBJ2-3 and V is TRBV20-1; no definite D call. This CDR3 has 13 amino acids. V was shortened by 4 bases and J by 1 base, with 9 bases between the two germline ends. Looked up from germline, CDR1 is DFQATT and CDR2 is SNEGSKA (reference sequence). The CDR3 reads CSANRVGTDTQYF. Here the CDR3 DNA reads TGCAGTGCTAATCGTGTTGGCACAGATACGCAGTATTTT.

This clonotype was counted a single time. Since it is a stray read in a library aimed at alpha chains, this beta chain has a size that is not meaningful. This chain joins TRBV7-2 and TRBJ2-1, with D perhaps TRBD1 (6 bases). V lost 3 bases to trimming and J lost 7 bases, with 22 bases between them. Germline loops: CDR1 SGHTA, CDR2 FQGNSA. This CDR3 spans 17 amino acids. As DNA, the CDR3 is TGTGCCAGCAGCTTGACCTCCCCGAGGGGGATGTCAAATGAGCAGTTCTTC. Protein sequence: CASSLTSPRGMSNEQFF. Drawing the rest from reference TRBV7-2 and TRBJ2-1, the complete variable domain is GAGVSQSPSNKVTEKGKDVELRCDPISGHTALYWYRQSLGQGLEFLIYFQGNSAPDKSGLPSDRFSAERTGGSVSTLTIQRTQQEDSAVYLCASSLTSPRGMSNEQFFGPGTRLTVL.

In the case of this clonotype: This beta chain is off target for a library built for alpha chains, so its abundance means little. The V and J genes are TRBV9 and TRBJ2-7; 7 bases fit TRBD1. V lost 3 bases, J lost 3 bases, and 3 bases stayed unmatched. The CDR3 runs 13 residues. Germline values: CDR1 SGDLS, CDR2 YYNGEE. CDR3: CASSAGTDYEQYF. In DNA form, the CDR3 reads TGTGCCAGCAGCGCTGGGACAGACTACGAGCAGTACTTC.

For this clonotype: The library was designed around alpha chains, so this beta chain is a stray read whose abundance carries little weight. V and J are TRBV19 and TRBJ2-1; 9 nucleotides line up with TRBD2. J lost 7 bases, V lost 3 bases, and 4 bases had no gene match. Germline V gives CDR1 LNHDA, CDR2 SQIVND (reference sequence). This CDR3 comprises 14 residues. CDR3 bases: TGTGCCAGTAGTATCCTAGCGGGAAGAAATGAGCAGTTCTTC. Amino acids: CASSILAGRNEQFF.

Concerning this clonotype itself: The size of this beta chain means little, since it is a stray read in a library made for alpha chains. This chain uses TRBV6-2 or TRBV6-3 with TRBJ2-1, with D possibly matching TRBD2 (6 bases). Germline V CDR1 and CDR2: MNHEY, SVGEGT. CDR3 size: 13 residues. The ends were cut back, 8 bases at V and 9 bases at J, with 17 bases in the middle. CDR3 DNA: TGTGCCAGCGGGGCCCTCGCGGGGTCTGAGCAGTTCTTC. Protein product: CASGALAGSEQFF.

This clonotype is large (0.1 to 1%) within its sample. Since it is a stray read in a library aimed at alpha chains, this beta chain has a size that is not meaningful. Written as DNA, the CDR3 is TGTGCCAGCAGACGTGAACCGACAGGGGTCAACTACGAGCAGTACTTC. The encoded protein is CASRREPTGVNYEQYF. The rearrangement joins TRBV6-5 to TRBJ2-7, with TRBD1 matching 8 bases. The CDR3 has 16 amino acids. The V gene end was trimmed by 6 bases and the J gene end by 3 bases; junction bases not matched to a gene: 13. CDR1 is MNHEY, CDR2 SVGAGI, per germline.

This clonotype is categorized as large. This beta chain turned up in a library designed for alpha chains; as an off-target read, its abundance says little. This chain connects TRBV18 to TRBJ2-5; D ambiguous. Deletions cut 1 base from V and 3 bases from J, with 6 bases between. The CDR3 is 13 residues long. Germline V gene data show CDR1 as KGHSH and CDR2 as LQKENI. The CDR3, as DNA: TGTGCCAGCTCACCACAGTCTAAAGAGACCCAGTACTTC. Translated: CASSPQSKETQYF. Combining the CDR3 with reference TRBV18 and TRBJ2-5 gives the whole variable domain NAGVMQNPRHLVRRRGQEARLRCSPMKGHSHVYWYRQLPEEGLKFMVYLQKENIIDESGMPKERFSAEFPKEGPSILRIQQVVRGDSAAYFCASSPQSKETQYFGPGTRLLVL.

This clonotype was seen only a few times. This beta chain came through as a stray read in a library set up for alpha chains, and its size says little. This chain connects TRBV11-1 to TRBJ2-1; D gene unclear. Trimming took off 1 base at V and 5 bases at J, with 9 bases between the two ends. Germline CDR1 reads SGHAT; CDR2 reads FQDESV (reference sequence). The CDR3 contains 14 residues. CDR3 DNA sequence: TGTGCCAGCAGCTTAGGCCGGCGGAACAATGAGCAGTTCTTC. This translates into CASSLGRRNNEQFF. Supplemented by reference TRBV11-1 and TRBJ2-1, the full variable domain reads EAEVAQSPRYKITEKSQAVAFWCDPISGHATLYWYRQILGQGPELLVQFQDESVVDDSQLPKDRFSAERLKGVDSTLKIQPAELGDSAMYLCASSLGRRNNEQFFGPGTRLTVL.

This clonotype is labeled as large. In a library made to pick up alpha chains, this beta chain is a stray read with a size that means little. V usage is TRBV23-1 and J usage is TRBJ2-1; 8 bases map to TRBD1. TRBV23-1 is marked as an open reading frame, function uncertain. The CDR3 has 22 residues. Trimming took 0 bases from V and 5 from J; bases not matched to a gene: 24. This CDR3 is CASSQSRGFARGRRESHNEQFF. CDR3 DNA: TGCGCCAGCAGTCAATCGCGGGGATTTGCCAGGGGGCGACGGGAGAGCCACAATGAGCAGTTCTTC.

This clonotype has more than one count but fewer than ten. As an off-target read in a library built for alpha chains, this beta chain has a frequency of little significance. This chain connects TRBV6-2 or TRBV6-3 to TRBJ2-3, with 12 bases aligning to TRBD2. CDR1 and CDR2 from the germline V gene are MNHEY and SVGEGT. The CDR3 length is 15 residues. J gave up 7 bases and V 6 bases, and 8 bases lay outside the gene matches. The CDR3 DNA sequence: TGTGCCAGCAGCCGGATTCTAGCGGGAGGGTATACGCAGTATTTT. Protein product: CASSRILAGGYTQYF.

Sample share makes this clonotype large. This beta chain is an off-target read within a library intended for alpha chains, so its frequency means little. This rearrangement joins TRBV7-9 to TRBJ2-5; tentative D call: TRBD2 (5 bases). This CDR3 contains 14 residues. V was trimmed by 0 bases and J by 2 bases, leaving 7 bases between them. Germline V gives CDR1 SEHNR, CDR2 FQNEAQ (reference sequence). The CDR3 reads CASSLAGVQETQYF. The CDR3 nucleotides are TGTGCCAGCAGCTTAGCGGGAGTACAAGAGACCCAGTACTTC.

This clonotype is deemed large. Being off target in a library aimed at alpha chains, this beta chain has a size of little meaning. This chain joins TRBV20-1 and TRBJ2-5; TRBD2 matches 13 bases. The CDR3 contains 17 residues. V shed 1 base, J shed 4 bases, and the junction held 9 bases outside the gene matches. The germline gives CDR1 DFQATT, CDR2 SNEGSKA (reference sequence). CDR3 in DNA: TGCAGTGCTAGAGGGTTCGGTGGACTAGCGGGAGCAGAGACCCAGTACTTC. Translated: CSARGFGGLAGAETQYF.

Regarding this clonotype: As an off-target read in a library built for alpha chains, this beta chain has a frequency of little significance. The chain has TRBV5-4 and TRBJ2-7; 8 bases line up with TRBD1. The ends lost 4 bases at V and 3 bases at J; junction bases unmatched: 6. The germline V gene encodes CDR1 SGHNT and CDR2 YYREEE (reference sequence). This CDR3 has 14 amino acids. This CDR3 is CASSADRGVYEQYF. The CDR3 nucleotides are TGTGCCAGCAGCGCCGACAGGGGTGTCTACGAGCAGTACTTC.

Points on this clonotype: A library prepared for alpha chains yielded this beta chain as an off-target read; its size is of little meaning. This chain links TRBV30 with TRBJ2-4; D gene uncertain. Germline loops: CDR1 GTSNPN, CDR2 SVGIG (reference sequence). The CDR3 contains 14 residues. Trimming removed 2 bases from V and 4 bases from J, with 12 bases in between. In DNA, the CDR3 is TGTGCCTGGAGTCCCGTCTTGGGGAAAAACATTCAGTACTTC. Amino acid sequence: CAWSPVLGKNIQYF.

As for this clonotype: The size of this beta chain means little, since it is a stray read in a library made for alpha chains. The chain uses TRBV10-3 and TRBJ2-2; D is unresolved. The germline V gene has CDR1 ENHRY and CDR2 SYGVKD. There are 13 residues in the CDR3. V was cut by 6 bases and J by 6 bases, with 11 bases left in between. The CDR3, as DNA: TGTGCCATCAGGACAATTGACGCCGGGGAGCTGTTTTTT. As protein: CAIRTIDAGELFF.

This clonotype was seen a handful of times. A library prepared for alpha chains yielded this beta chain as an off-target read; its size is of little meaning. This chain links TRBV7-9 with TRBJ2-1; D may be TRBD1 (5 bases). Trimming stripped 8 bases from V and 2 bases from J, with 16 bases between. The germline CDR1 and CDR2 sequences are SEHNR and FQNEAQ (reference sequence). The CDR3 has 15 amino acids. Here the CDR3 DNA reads TGTGCCAGCGGCGCCTGGGGCGGAACCTACAATGAGCAGTTCTTC. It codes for CASGAWGGTYNEQFF.

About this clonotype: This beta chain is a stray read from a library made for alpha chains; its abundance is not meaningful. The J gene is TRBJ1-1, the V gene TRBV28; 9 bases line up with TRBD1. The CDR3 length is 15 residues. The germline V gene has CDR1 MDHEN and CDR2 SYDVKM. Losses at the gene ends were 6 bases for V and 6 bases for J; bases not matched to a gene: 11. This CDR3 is CASSRGDRVIPEAFF. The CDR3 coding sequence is TGTGCCAGCAGCAGAGGGGACAGGGTTATCCCTGAAGCTTTCTTT. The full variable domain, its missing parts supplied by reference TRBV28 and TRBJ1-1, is DVKVTQSSRYLVKRTGEKVFLECVQDMDHENMFWYRQDPGLGLRLIYFSYDVKMKEKGDIPEGYSVSREKKERFSLILESASTNQTSMYLCASSRGDRVIPEAFFGQGTRLTVV.

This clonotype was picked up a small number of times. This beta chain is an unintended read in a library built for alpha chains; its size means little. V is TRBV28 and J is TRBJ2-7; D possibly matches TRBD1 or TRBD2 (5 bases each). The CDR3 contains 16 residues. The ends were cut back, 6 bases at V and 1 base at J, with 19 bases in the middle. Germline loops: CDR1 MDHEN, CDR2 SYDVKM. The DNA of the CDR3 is TGTGCCAGCAGGAATGACTGGGGGACGGGGTCCTACGAGCAGTACTTC. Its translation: CASRNDWGTGSYEQYF. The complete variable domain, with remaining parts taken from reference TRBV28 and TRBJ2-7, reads DVKVTQSSRYLVKRTGEKVFLECVQDMDHENMFWYRQDPGLGLRLIYFSYDVKMKEKGDIPEGYSVSREKKERFSLILESASTNQTSMYLCASRNDWGTGSYEQYFGPGTRLTVT.